A single sample is the source of the 32 T cell receptor beta chains below, sequenced in a study of graft-versus-host responses after intestinal transplantation. Profiling relied on immunoSEQ multiplex PCR, and the TCRdb table lists in-frame clones only, not all of them. This sample has 15,000 to 20,000 clones, with around 80% found just once. The sample here was PBMCs, taken 14 days after transplant. Receptors were obtained from a human patient who received an intestinal transplant, so some T cells may come from the graft donor.

The rearrangement links TRBV27 to TRBJ2-3; no clear D. Trimming removed 5 bases from V and 5 bases from J, with 14 bases in between. Germline V gene sequence: CDR1 MNHEY, CDR2 SMNVEV (reference sequence). The CDR3 covers 14 residues. The DNA of the CDR3 is TGTGCCAGCAGTCCCACCCCCCGCGGAGATACGCAGTATTTT. It is translated as CASSPTPRGDTQYF.

The chain joins TRBV6-1 to TRBJ2-1, with 12 bases aligning to TRBD2. Germline V gene data show CDR1 as MNHNS and CDR2 as SASEGT. The CDR3 covers 17 residues. J gave up 5 bases and V 1 base, and 6 bases lay outside the gene matches. CDR3 amino acids: CASSEDPLAGGDNEQFF. The CDR3 region has the DNA TGTGCCAGCAGTGAAGACCCCCTAGCGGGGGGGGACAATGAGCAGTTCTTC.

V gene TRBV6-6 combines with J gene TRBJ1-1, with 7 positions matching TRBD1. This CDR3 comprises 15 residues. Germline lookup yields CDR1 MNHNY and CDR2 SVGAGI (reference sequence). The J segment lost 11 bases and the V segment lost 1 base, leaving 13 bases of the junction unmatched. The CDR3 protein is CASSYYTVRGLKAFF. The CDR3, as DNA: TGTGCCAGCAGTTACTATACAGTGAGGGGGCTTAAGGCTTTCTTT.

This clone appeared a single time. The genes are TRBV7-2 and TRBJ1-3; TRBD1 aligns across 8 bases. This CDR3 has 17 residues. Trimming removed 5 bases from V and 0 bases from J; junction bases left unmatched: 9. Germline V gives CDR1 SGHTA, CDR2 FQGNSA. CDR3 sequence: CASSPRDRLLSGNTIYF. In DNA form, the CDR3 reads TGTGCCAGCAGCCCGCGGGACAGGCTCCTCTCTGGAAACACCATATATTTT.

The chain has TRBV11-2 and TRBJ2-1; 15 bases line up with TRBD2. Trimming took 4 bases from V and 4 from J; bases not matched to a gene: 5. Per the germline V gene, CDR1 is SGHAT and CDR2 is FQNNGV. The CDR3 extends over 17 amino acids. The CDR3, as DNA: TGTGCCAGCAGCTCGAGGACTAGCGGGAGGGGGTACAATGAGCAGTTCTTC. Its translation: CASSSRTSGRGYNEQFF.

This chain links TRBV2 with TRBJ1-1; tentative D call: TRBD1 (6 bases). V lost 5 bases to trimming and J lost 2 bases, with 15 bases between them. The CDR3 totals 15 residues. From germline, CDR1 is SNHLY and CDR2 FYNNEI. The chain's CDR3 is CASSKHGGANTEAFF. CDR3 nucleotide sequence: TGTGCCAGCAGTAAGCATGGGGGGGCAAACACTGAAGCTTTCTTT.

The chain employs TRBV13 and TRBJ2-5; 12 positions match TRBD2. The J call may be in error: the DNA end matches TRBJ2-7 better. The CDR3 sequence is 16 residues long. Germline loops: CDR1 PRHDT, CDR2 FYEKMQ (reference sequence). The CDR3 bases are TGTGCCAGCAGCGGGACCGGGCTAGCGGGAGGGAGCGAGCAGTACTTC. This translates into CASSGTGLAGGSEQYF.

The rearrangement joins TRBV7-9 to TRBJ1-1; 8 bases match TRBD1. Germline CDR1 and CDR2: SEHNR and FQNEAQ (reference sequence). CDR3 length: 11 residues. V shed 4 bases, J shed 11 bases, and the junction held 3 bases outside the gene matches. In nucleotides, the CDR3 is TGTGCCAGCAGCTCCAGGGGGCACGCTTTCTTT. It is translated as CASSSRGHAFF.

This chain uses TRBV4-2 with TRBJ2-3, with a weak D call TRBD2 (6 bases). This CDR3 contains 14 residues. Trimming removed 5 bases from V and 6 bases from J, with 15 bases in between. The germline V gene encodes CDR1 LGHNA and CDR2 YNFKEQ. In nucleotides, the CDR3 is TGTGCCAGCAGCTTAGGGCCTGCGGGGGATACGCAGTATTTT. Translating gives CASSLGPAGDTQYF.

This chain links TRBV4-1 with TRBJ2-2; the D gene is possibly TRBD1 (6 bases). The CDR3 length is 16 residues. Per germline, CDR1 MGHRA and CDR2 YSYEKL. V lost 2 bases and J lost 4, with 14 bases in between. CDR3 sequence reads: CASSQFRGRSTGELFF. The CDR3, as DNA: TGCGCCAGCAGCCAATTCAGGGGCCGGAGCACCGGGGAGCTGTTTTTT.

The chain has TRBV5-6 and TRBJ2-7, with D perhaps given as TRBD1 or TRBD2 (6 bases each). CDR1 is SGHDT and CDR2 is YYEEEE in the germline V gene. This CDR3 comprises 15 residues. Trimming left V 2 bases short and J 2 bases short, with 14 bases between. The CDR3 is CASSLWGAMTYEQYF. The CDR3 DNA sequence: TGTGCCAGCAGCTTATGGGGGGCTATGACCTACGAGCAGTACTTC.

This chain links TRBV27 with TRBJ1-5, with 7 bases identical to TRBD1. After removal of 3 bases from V and 7 bases from J, the junction contained 6 bases not matched to a gene. Germline CDR1 is MNHEY and CDR2 is SMNVEV (reference sequence). There are 14 residues in the CDR3. The CDR3 DNA sequence: TGTGCCAGCAGTTTTGGCGGGGGACAGCAGCCCCAGCATTTT. Amino acids: CASSFGGGQQPQHF.

In its sample, this clone was seen once. This chain links TRBV4-3 with TRBJ2-3, with 9 bases matching TRBD2. The CDR3 is 16 amino acids. CDR1 LGHNA and CDR2 YSLEER come from the germline V gene. J lost 3 bases, V lost 1 base, and 5 bases had no gene match. CDR3 sequence (DNA): TGCGCCAGCAGCCAAGGACCTAGCGGGGTTACAGATACGCAGTATTTT. Translated, it gives CASSQGPSGVTDTQYF.

This clone appeared a single time. The chain links TRBV6-4 to TRBJ2-7; 9 positions match TRBD2. With V trimmed by 4 bases and J by 1 base, 5 bases remained unmatched. This CDR3 is built from 15 residues. Germline lookup yields CDR1 MRHNA and CDR2 SNTAGT. DNA for the CDR3: TGTGCCAGCAGTGCGATAGCGGGGGCTTCCTACGAGCAGTACTTC. Encoded protein: CASSAIAGASYEQYF.

The chain recombines TRBV6-1 with TRBJ2-7; no clear D gene. Trimming stripped 1 base from V and 4 bases from J, with 14 bases between. CDR1 and CDR2 (germline): MNHNS, SASEGT. This CDR3 is built from 15 residues. The CDR3 reads CASSEGIGVPYEQYF. The CDR3 DNA sequence: TGTGCCAGCAGTGAAGGGATTGGAGTACCTTACGAGCAGTACTTC.

The chain combines TRBV7-9 with TRBJ2-1; D not certain. The CDR3 length is 14 residues. Germline V gives CDR1 SEHNR, CDR2 FQNEAQ (reference sequence). Trimming pared 1 base from V and 4 bases from J, leaving 8 bases between. CDR3 coding DNA: TGTGCCAGCAGCTTAGGAGTCCTATACAATGAGCAGTTCTTC. This translates into CASSLGVLYNEQFF.

This clone is a singleton in its sample. The chain joins TRBV19 to TRBJ2-7; tentative D call: TRBD1 (6 bases). CDR3 length: 14 residues. The V gene lost 5 bases and the J gene lost 2 bases, with 13 bases spanning the gap. Germline V CDR1 and CDR2: LNHDA, SQIVND (reference sequence). The CDR3 loop is CASSPRQAAYEQYF. The CDR3 DNA reads TGTGCCAGTAGTCCCCGACAGGCCGCCTACGAGCAGTACTTC.

This clone was observed a few times. The J gene is TRBJ2-1, the V gene TRBV6-4, with 9 bases aligning to TRBD2. The germline gives CDR1 MRHNA, CDR2 SNTAGT. This CDR3 has 13 amino acids. V lost 6 bases, J lost 8 bases, and 5 bases stayed unmatched. CDR3 in DNA: TGTGCCAGCAGCAGCGGGAGGAAAGATGAGCAGTTCTTC. This sequence encodes CASSSGRKDEQFF.

As for this clone: Mismatch with germline at one junction end may stem from a read error. The V and J genes are TRBV5-6 and TRBJ2-7; maybe TRBD1 (6 bases). CDR3 length: 16 residues. Per germline, CDR1 SGHDT and CDR2 YYEEEE. The CDR3 protein is CASSLSGVIYSYEQHF. CDR3 coding DNA: TGTGCCAGCAGCCTTTCAGGGGTCATATACTCCTACGAGCAGCACTTC. Filled out from reference TRBV5-6 and TRBJ2-7, the complete variable domain reads DAGVTQSPTHLIKTRGQQVTLRCSPKSGHDTVSWYQQALGQGPQFIFQYYEEEERQRGNFPDRFSGHQFPNYSSELNVNALLLGDSALYLCASSLSGVIYSYEQHFGPGTRLTVT.

This sequence joins TRBV29-1 and TRBJ2-5, with 7 positions matching TRBD1. The CDR3 contains 12 residues. Per germline, CDR1 SQVTM and CDR2 ANQGSEA. Germline trimming cut 7 bases from V and 5 bases from J; bases unmatched to any gene: 7. The CDR3 is CSAIGGFETQYF. DNA for the CDR3: TGCAGCGCGATAGGGGGCTTCGAGACCCAGTACTTC.

The chain's CDR3 is CASRWTSGNTDTQYF. CDR3 bases: TGTGCCAGCAGGTGGACTAGCGGAAACACAGATACGCAGTATTTT. The chain carries TRBV7-9 and TRBJ2-3, with 10 bases matching TRBD2. V trimming: 6 bases; J trimming: 2 bases; junction bases outside the gene matches: 5. Germline V gives CDR1 SEHNR, CDR2 FQNEAQ (reference sequence). The CDR3 is 15 residues long.

The V gene is TRBV27, the J gene TRBJ2-5; the D gene could be TRBD1 or TRBD2 (6 bases each). Germline V gives CDR1 MNHEY, CDR2 SMNVEV (reference sequence). The ends were cut back, 0 bases at V and 4 bases at J, with 18 bases in the middle. This CDR3 has 17 residues. The CDR3 loop reads CASSLSAFAGGRETQYF. The CDR3 DNA reads as TGTGCCAGCAGTTTATCGGCTTTTGCTGGGGGGCGAGAGACCCAGTACTTC.

V usage is TRBV27 and J usage is TRBJ2-2, with 9 bases fitting TRBD2. The length of the CDR3 is 16 residues. Per germline, CDR1 MNHEY and CDR2 SMNVEV (reference sequence). V shed 2 bases and J 6 bases; nucleotides not matched to a gene: 7. CDR3 DNA: TGTGCCAGCAGTTTACGGTTGGCGGGAGGGGCCGGGGAGCTGTTTTTT. The encoded protein is CASSLRLAGGAGELFF.

The chain is built from TRBV9 and TRBJ2-1; a possible D gene is TRBD2 (5 bases). CDR1 and CDR2 from the germline V gene are SGDLS and YYNGEE. The V end was cut by 3 bases, the J end by 7 bases, with 20 bases between. The CDR3 contains 16 residues. This CDR3 is CASSARTVTYLNEQFF. The CDR3 DNA sequence: TGTGCCAGCAGCGCCCGGACTGTAACGTATCTAAATGAGCAGTTCTTC.

The chain combines TRBV4-1 with TRBJ1-1; D possibly corresponds to TRBD1 (6 bases). The germline V gene encodes CDR1 MGHRA and CDR2 YSYEKL. The CDR3 has 14 amino acids. V lost 3 bases, J lost 6 bases, and 14 bases lay in between. The DNA for the CDR3 is TGCGCCAGCAGCCAGACCGACAGGTGGCCTGAAGCTTTCTTT. This codes for CASSQTDRWPEAFF.

The chain links TRBV7-3 to TRBJ1-3, with D perhaps TRBD1 (6 bases). This CDR3 has 20 residues. Germline V gene data show CDR1 as SGHTA and CDR2 as FQGTGA. Trimming removed 1 base from V and 2 bases from J, with 24 bases in between. In DNA form, the CDR3 reads TGTGCCAGCAGCTTAAGCGTCGGGGCCCTAGGAGGGGGGACTGGAAACACCATATATTTT. Its translation is CASSLSVGALGGGTGNTIYF.

The chain employs TRBV7-9 and TRBJ1-1; no clear D. CDR3 length equals 12 residues. V was clipped by 5 bases and J by 4 bases, with 8 bases between them. From germline, CDR1 is SEHNR and CDR2 FQNEAQ (reference sequence). The CDR3 coding sequence is TGTGCCAGCAGCCCCGTCGGCACTGAAGCTTTCTTT. The encoded protein is CASSPVGTEAFF.

This chain connects TRBV6-5 to TRBJ1-1, with D perhaps matching TRBD1 (6 bases). Trimming took off 8 bases at V and 1 base at J, with 8 bases between the two ends. The length of the CDR3 is 12 residues. Germline V gives CDR1 MNHEY, CDR2 SVGAGI. The CDR3 region is CASGQPNTEAFF. The CDR3 DNA is TGTGCCAGCGGACAGCCGAACACTGAAGCTTTCTTT.

This chain uses TRBV19 with TRBJ2-2; 7 bases align to TRBD2. V was pared by 4 bases and J by 0 bases, with 5 bases of the junction left unmatched. This CDR3 has 16 amino acids. Germline V gene sequence: CDR1 LNHDA, CDR2 SQIVND (reference sequence). The DNA for the CDR3 is TGTGCCAGTAGTACCCGGACTAGTTCGAACACCGGGGAGCTGTTTTTT. It yields the protein CASSTRTSSNTGELFF.

The rearrangement links TRBV5-6 to TRBJ2-1, with 11 bases aligning to TRBD2. Germline loops: CDR1 SGHDT, CDR2 YYEEEE. The V segment lost 1 base and the J segment 13 bases; nucleotides outside the gene matches: 7. This CDR3 contains 14 residues. The CDR3: CASSLLASGRTQFF. In nucleotides, the CDR3 is TGTGCCAGCAGCTTGCTAGCTAGCGGGAGGACCCAGTTCTTC.

The chain joins TRBV5-1 to TRBJ1-1; a weak D match, TRBD1 (5 bases). In germline, CDR1 is SGHRS, CDR2 YFSETQ. CDR3 length equals 14 residues. The V and J ends lost 1 base and 5 bases respectively, with 12 bases between them. CDR3 DNA sequence: TGCGCCAGCAGCTTGACTACAGGAGGGACTGAAGCTTTCTTT. Amino acids: CASSLTTGGTEAFF.

This CDR3 is CAISESWLAGSYNEQFF. CDR3 sequence (DNA): TGTGCCATCAGTGAGAGTTGGCTAGCGGGATCATACAATGAGCAGTTCTTC. The J gene is TRBJ2-1, the V gene TRBV10-3; 9 bases map to TRBD2. Germline values: CDR1 ENHRY, CDR2 SYGVKD. This CDR3 has 17 residues. Germline trimming cut 2 bases from V and 4 bases from J; bases unmatched to any gene: 9.